The entry below gives a single T cell receptor beta chain sequence along with its context. The data belong to a study of long-term antiretroviral therapy in people with HIV. Version v3.0 of the immunoSEQ assay ran at survey level. The protocol was immunoSEQ multiplex PCR, while the TCRdb copy is restricted to in-frame clones and leaves out a portion. The profile covers 30,000 or so clones, with 93% appearing a single time and approximately 10% taken by the ten largest. V shed 4 bases, J shed 2 bases, and the junction held 2 bases outside the gene matches. Germline V gene lookup returns CDR1 SGHAT and CDR2 FQDESV (reference sequence). CDR3 length: 13 amino acids.

The rearrangement links TRBV11-1 to TRBJ2-7, with 7 bases fitting TRBD2. This sequence was found in a man aged 40-49 years with HIV. Sequenced here: unsorted PBMCs, sampled 6.2 years after starting antiretroviral therapy. In DNA, the CDR3 is TGTGCCAGCAGCTCCGGACTAGCCTACGAGCAGTACTTC. Amino acids: CASSSGLAYEQYF. The entire variable domain, with the rest obtained from reference TRBV11-1 and TRBJ2-7, is as follows: EAEVAQSPRYKITEKSQAVAFWCDPISGHATLYWYRQILGQGPELLVQFQDESVVDDSQLPKDRFSAERLKGVDSTLKIQPAELGDSAMYLCASSSGLAYEQYFGPGTRLTVT.